Included here is one TCR beta chain sequence, with context. Germline CDR1 reads SGHAT; CDR2 reads FQNNGV. V lost 3 bases and J lost 6, with 7 bases in between. The CDR3 is 12 residues long. This entry comes from a study of blood T cell repertoires in COVID-19. The overall study: T cells, B-cell-depleted T cells, or PBMCs supplied cDNA or gDNA.

Authors' data handling: Reference gene primer amplification gave estimated nucleated cell counts. Method: immunoSEQ multiplex PCR; TCRdb's copy keeps in-frame clones and lacks some. Clone size and V and J calls were adopted from that table, with D and trimming inferred from the DNA. The profile shows 200,000 to 250,000 clones, about 90% of them singletons. Specimen: peripheral blood. The rearrangement joins TRBV11-2 to TRBJ2-3, with D perhaps TRBD2 (5 bases). This TCR was recovered from a woman aged 50 to 65 with acute or convalescent COVID-19. CDR3 protein: CASSLIADTQYF. The CDR3 nucleotides are TGTGCCAGCAGCTTGATAGCGGATACGCAGTATTTT.